Presented here are 4 T cell receptor beta chains from one specimen sequenced in a study of blood T cells in healthy people across ages. Then a second PCR, running roughly 6 to 12 cycles, was carried out with a sample-barcoded 5' primer and a J-beta primer mix. TCRdb reprocessed the 5' RACE reads with MiXCR, giving one entry per CDR3 protein. Here the sample spans hundreds of thousands of distinct CDR3 sequences, 58% being singletons. Sequences were obtained from blood. Receptors originate from a man between 25 and 39 years old in good health.

The V gene is TRBV20-1, the J gene TRBJ2-7; 7 positions agree with TRBD1. The CDR3 contains 16 residues. With 3 bases clipped from V and 2 bases from J, the junction kept 13 bases outside the gene matches. Germline V gene sequence: CDR1 DFQATT, CDR2 SNEGSKA (reference sequence). This chain's CDR3 is CSARPTGQKPPYEQYF. The CDR3 DNA sequence: TGCAGTGCTAGGCCCACGGGACAGAAACCTCCCTACGAGCAGTACTTC.

This CDR3 reads CASSENTVTGGDEQYF. The CDR3 DNA sequence: TGTGCCAGCAGTGAAAATACGGTGACAGGGGGGGACGAGCAGTACTTC. The V call is TRBV25-1, the J call TRBJ2-5; 9 bases map to TRBD1. TRBJ2-7 explains the end of the DNA better; the J call may be wrong. The CDR3 has 16 residues. The germline gives CDR1 MGHDK, CDR2 SYGVNS.

As DNA, the CDR3 is TGCAGTGCTAGGCTGCTATCTCGGGGTTACGAGCAGTACTTC. This encodes CSARLLSRGYEQYF. The chain carries TRBV20-1 and TRBJ2-7; D might be TRBD2 (5 bases). V shed 3 bases and J shed 4 bases, with 16 bases lying between them. From germline, CDR1 is DFQATT and CDR2 SNEGSKA (reference sequence). The CDR3 is made up of 14 amino acids.

The chain combines TRBV20-1 with TRBJ1-2; 10 bases are shared with TRBD1. J lost 4 bases, V lost 0 bases, and 5 bases had no gene match. Germline V gene lookup returns CDR1 DFQATT and CDR2 SNEGSKA (reference sequence). The CDR3 has 15 amino acids. This CDR3 is CSARDIRDRGYGYTF. CDR3 sequence (DNA): TGCAGTGCTAGAGACATCCGGGACAGGGGCTATGGCTACACCTTC.